A single sample is the source of the 28 T cell receptor beta chains below, sequenced in a study of T cells in Graves' hyperthyroidism and ophthalmopathy (dated by TCRdb to the late 2010s). Libraries were constructed by multiplex PCR. The instrument was an Illumina HiSeq 2000. The TCR beta CDR3 regions were amplified from RNA transcripts. A first-round RT-PCR of the TCR CDR3 used the HTBI primer set with the Qiagen OneStep RT-PCR kit. TCRdb's own reprocessing of the public reads used fastp at Q25 and MiXCR and kept productive beta chains. Duplicate CDR3 protein sequences are folded into a single record with the most common DNA and genes. Recorded for this sample are fewer than 450,000 distinct CDR3 sequences; about 18% of them occurred a single time. Around 35% of the sample belongs to the ten largest clones. Sample: blood. The receptors were gathered from a woman aged 30 to 39 with Graves' hyperthyroidism that later progressed to Graves' ophthalmopathy.

The genes are TRBV10-3 and TRBJ1-2; D may be TRBD1 (6 bases). Per germline, CDR1 ENHRY and CDR2 SYGVKD. The CDR3 extends over 17 amino acids. Trimming took 2 bases from V and 1 from J, leaving 17 bases between them. As DNA, the CDR3 is TGTGCCATCAGTGAGGGCCGGGGGCGGATCTATAACTATGGCTACACCTTC. It specifies CAISEGRGRIYNYGYTF.

At least ten counts were recorded for this clonotype. This rearrangement joins TRBV18 to TRBJ1-1, with TRBD1 matching 12 bases. Unmatched junction bases numbered 3, after V lost 4 bases and J lost 6 bases. The CDR3 runs to 14 residues. In germline, CDR1 is KGHSH, CDR2 LQKENI. CDR3 in DNA: TGTGCCAGCTCACGGGGACAGGGGGCTTCTGAAGCTTTCTTT. Protein product: CASSRGQGASEAFF.

This clonotype was found once. Germline is not matched at one junction end, which may reflect a read error. The chain links TRBV20-1 to TRBJ2-7; D unclear. Germline V lookup: CDR1 DFQATT, CDR2 SNEGSKA (reference sequence). The CDR3 has 13 residues. CDR3 DNA: TGCAGTGCTAGAGATGCCTCGTCCTACGAGCATTACTTC. Its protein product is CSARDASSYEHYF.

Ten or more counts support this clonotype. This sequence joins TRBV12-3 or TRBV12-4 and TRBJ2-7; D is unresolved. This CDR3 comprises 15 residues. The ends were cut back, 1 base at V and 6 bases at J, with 16 bases in the middle. The CDR3 reads CASSLDSPARFEQYF. DNA for the CDR3: TGTGCCAGCAGTTTAGATTCGCCGGCACGTTTCGAGCAGTACTTC.

The J gene is TRBJ2-7, the V gene TRBV19, with D possibly TRBD1 on 6 matching bases. Germline loops: CDR1 LNHDA, CDR2 SQIVND (reference sequence). V was pared by 4 bases and J by 11 bases, with 12 bases between. This CDR3 is 11 amino acids long. The DNA for the CDR3 is TGTGCCAGTAGTACAGGGGTTGAGGAGTACTTC. Translated: CASSTGVEEYF.

V is TRBV28 and J is TRBJ2-3; 7 bases agree with TRBD2. Per germline, CDR1 MDHEN and CDR2 SYDVKM. This CDR3 contains 16 residues. Trimming cost V 2 bases and J 1 base; bases outside gene matches: 6. The CDR3 loop reads CASSLNSGMGTDTQYF. CDR3 nucleotides: TGTGCCAGCAGTTTAAACAGCGGGATGGGCACAGATACGCAGTATTTT.

A few counts support this clonotype. The CDR3: CASSHPPEDRDPPIHGEQYF. The CDR3 nucleotides read TGCGCCAGCAGCCACCCCCCGGAGGACAGGGATCCCCCCATCCACGGCGAGCAGTACTTC. This sequence joins TRBV4-1 and TRBJ2-7; 8 bases are a match to TRBD1. Germline V gene sequence: CDR1 MGHRA, CDR2 YSYEKL. The J segment lost 6 bases and the V segment lost 3 bases, leaving 25 bases of the junction unmatched. This CDR3 contains 20 residues.

This clonotype was found many times. The chain has TRBV7-9 and TRBJ1-6; D might be TRBD1 (5 bases). The germline gives CDR1 SEHNR, CDR2 FQNEAQ (reference sequence). CDR3 length: 16 residues. Trimming cost V 4 bases and J 0 bases, with 10 bases left between them. The CDR3 coding sequence is TGTGCCAGCAGCTCGACAGAGAGCTCCTATAATTCACCCCTCCACTTT. It specifies CASSSTESSYNSPLHF.

The table lists this clonotype with a few counts. The genes are TRBV25-1 and TRBJ2-1; 9 bases fit TRBD2. V lost 1 base to trimming and J lost 0 bases; unmatched junction nucleotides: 10. The CDR3 covers 19 residues. The germline V gene encodes CDR1 MGHDK and CDR2 SYGVNS. As DNA, the CDR3 is TGTGCCAGCAGTGAATCCCGGCTAGCGGGGAGGAGCTCCTACAATGAGCAGTTCTTC. Amino acid sequence: CASSESRLAGRSSYNEQFF.

This clonotype was counted ten times or more. This chain uses TRBV10-3 with TRBJ2-3, with TRBD2 matching 10 bases. Germline V CDR1 and CDR2: ENHRY, SYGVKD. V lost 8 bases, J lost 2 bases, and 1 base stayed unmatched. The CDR3 covers 13 residues. CDR3 bases: TGTGCCATCGGACTAGCGGCCACAGATACGCAGTATTTT. Translation: CAIGLAATDTQYF.

The V and J genes are TRBV4-1 and TRBJ2-1; 8 bases fit TRBD2. The CDR3 sequence is 15 residues long. Trimming removed 1 base from V and 8 bases from J; junction bases left unmatched: 7. Germline V CDR1 and CDR2: MGHRA, YSYEKL. The CDR3, as DNA: TGCGCCAGCAGCCAAGCCGGGGGGGGGCGCGATGAGCAGTTCTTC. Amino acid sequence: CASSQAGGGRDEQFF.

The sample holds many counts of this clonotype. The CDR3 DNA follows: TGCAGTGCTGGGGGACTCGTACTAAACAATGAGCAGTTCTTC. As protein: CSAGGLVLNNEQFF. The V gene is TRBV20-1, the J gene TRBJ2-1; TRBD2 is a possible D gene (6 bases). Germline CDR1 reads DFQATT; CDR2 reads SNEGSKA (reference sequence). Trimming took 5 bases from V and 5 from J, leaving 16 bases between them. The CDR3 has 14 residues.

This clonotype was counted many times. The chain combines TRBV3-1 with TRBJ2-1; the D is unclear. This CDR3 has 12 amino acids. From germline, CDR1 is LGHDT and CDR2 YNNKEL (reference sequence). The V gene lost 4 bases and the J gene lost 8 bases, with 9 bases spanning the gap. The CDR3 protein is CASSRNGDEQFF. The CDR3 DNA follows: TGTGCCAGCAGCCGGAATGGAGATGAGCAGTTCTTC.

In this sample, this clonotype turned up many times. V gene TRBV20-1 combines with J gene TRBJ1-3; D gene uncertain. V gave up 3 bases and J gave up 8 bases, with 14 bases separating them. The CDR3 spans 13 residues. Germline V gene sequence: CDR1 DFQATT, CDR2 SNEGSKA (reference sequence). This CDR3 reads CSASEGSGYTIYF. CDR3 bases: TGCAGTGCTAGCGAGGGCTCTGGTTACACCATATATTTT.

This clonotype was counted ten times or more. This CDR3 is CASSPRAGENTEAFF. CDR3 coding DNA: TGTGCCAGCTCACCACGGGCGGGCGAGAACACTGAAGCTTTCTTT. V is TRBV18 and J is TRBJ1-1; D call uncertain. The CDR3 has 15 residues. The V and J ends lost 1 base and 1 base respectively, with 10 bases between them. The V gene's germline CDR1 is KGHSH and CDR2 LQKENI.

Many counts were recorded for this clonotype. The CDR3 DNA is TGCGCCAGCAGCTTGTCAGGGGTTCAGCCCCAGCATTTT. Its translation: CASSLSGVQPQHF. The chain couples TRBV5-1 to TRBJ1-5, with D possibly TRBD1 on 6 matching bases. The V end lost 1 base, the J end lost 6 bases, and 8 bases lay between the germline ends. The germline gives CDR1 SGHRS, CDR2 YFSETQ. The CDR3 is 13 amino acids.

This clonotype occurred many times. V and J are TRBV2 and TRBJ2-7, with D uncertain. The V end lost 1 base, the J end lost 4 bases, and 5 bases lay between the germline ends. The length of the CDR3 is 12 residues. Germline V lookup: CDR1 SNHLY, CDR2 FYNNEI. Here the CDR3 reads CASSEVIYEQYF. The CDR3 coding sequence is TGTGCCAGCAGTGAAGTGATATACGAGCAGTACTTC.

This clonotype was counted a few times. The germline gene is not matched at one end of the junction; a read error may be the cause. The rearrangement links TRBV25-1 to TRBJ2-6, with D perhaps matching TRBD1 or TRBD2 (5 bases each). Germline CDR1 is MGHDK and CDR2 is SYGVNS. The CDR3 loop spans 16 amino acids. The CDR3 spells CASQVPGFSGANILTF. CDR3 DNA: TGTGCCAGTCAGGTGCCGGGGTTCTCTGGGGCCAACATCCTGACTTTC.

This chain links TRBV6-1 with TRBJ1-5; 7 bases agree with TRBD1. The J segment lost 2 bases and the V segment lost 10 bases, leaving 8 bases of the junction unmatched. Per the germline V gene, CDR1 is MNHNS and CDR2 is SASEGT. The CDR3 is 14 amino acids. CDR3 in amino acids: CATHIRGRNQPQHF. CDR3 coding DNA: TGTGCCACTCATATAAGGGGGCGCAATCAGCCCCAGCATTTT.

This clonotype showed up many times. The chain recombines TRBV6-1 with TRBJ1-2, with a tentative D call TRBD1 (6 bases). From germline, CDR1 is MNHNS and CDR2 SASEGT. Deletions cut 4 bases from V and 4 bases from J, with 16 bases between. The CDR3 contains 15 residues. The CDR3 nucleotides are TGTGCCAGCAGTGTGACAGGTGGTGACATCTATGGCTACACCTTC. It is translated as CASSVTGGDIYGYTF.

In this sample, this clonotype turned up many times. The chain combines TRBV29-1 with TRBJ2-5; 10 bases line up with TRBD2. CDR1 SQVTM and CDR2 ANQGSEA come from the germline V gene. V shed 4 bases, J shed 4 bases, and the junction held 6 bases outside the gene matches. CDR3 length: 14 amino acids. The CDR3 region is CSVALLAGRETQYF. DNA of the CDR3: TGCAGCGTTGCCCTACTAGCGGGGAGAGAGACCCAGTACTTC.

This clonotype was picked up many times. V and J are TRBV12-3 or TRBV12-4 and TRBJ1-1; D not certain. This CDR3 spans 13 amino acids. The V and J ends lost 6 bases and 1 base respectively, with 9 bases between them. This chain's CDR3 is CASSFWGNTEAFF. In nucleotides, the CDR3 is TGTGCCAGCAGCTTCTGGGGGAACACTGAAGCTTTCTTT.

This chain connects TRBV30 to TRBJ2-2, with D possibly TRBD1 on 6 matching bases. V gave up 1 base and J gave up 0 bases, with 9 bases separating them. The CDR3 contains 15 residues. CDR1 and CDR2 from the germline V gene are GTSNPN and SVGIG (reference sequence). The CDR3 reads CAWSDRTANTGELFF. The CDR3 DNA is TGTGCCTGGAGTGATCGGACAGCGAACACCGGGGAGCTGTTTTTT.

In this sample, this clonotype turned up a few times. The CDR3 carries no conserved terminal phenylalanine or tryptophan, so it likely arises from a read error. The V and J genes are TRBV20-1 and TRBJ2-7; 7 bases align to TRBD1. This CDR3 is built from 15 residues. V dropped 2 bases and J dropped 2; count of bases not matched to a gene: 9. Looked up from germline, CDR1 is DFQATT and CDR2 is SNEGSKA (reference sequence). The CDR3 here is CSARYETGLTYEQYL. CDR3 sequence (DNA): TGCAGTGCTAGATACGAGACAGGGCTTACCTACGAGCAGTACCTC.

This clonotype was seen a handful of times. The CDR3 nucleotides read TGTGCCAGCCGACAGGAATTCTATGGCTACACCTTC. Its protein product is CASRQEFYGYTF. The V and J genes are TRBV12-3 or TRBV12-4 and TRBJ1-2; a weak D match, TRBD1 (6 bases). The CDR3 runs 12 residues. The V end was cut by 8 bases, the J end by 4 bases, with 11 bases between.

The V and J genes are TRBV19 and TRBJ2-7, with D possibly matching TRBD1 (6 bases). Germline lookup yields CDR1 LNHDA and CDR2 SQIVND (reference sequence). Trimming stripped 4 bases from V and 1 base from J, with 8 bases between. CDR3 length equals 13 residues. CDR3 bases: TGTGCCAGTAGTACCACAGGGTCCTACGAGCAGTACTTC. This translates into CASSTTGSYEQYF.

The chain has TRBV7-6 and TRBJ2-5, with TRBD2 identical over 12 bases. This CDR3 is 15 amino acids long. Trimming cost V 5 bases and J 3 bases; bases outside gene matches: 4. CDR1 is SGHVS, CDR2 FNYEAQ, per germline. CDR3: CASSPTSGRKETQYF. Here the CDR3 DNA reads TGTGCCAGCAGCCCCACTAGCGGGAGGAAAGAGACCCAGTACTTC. The complete variable domain, with remaining parts taken from reference TRBV7-6 and TRBJ2-5, reads GAGVSQSPRYKVTKRGQDVALRCDPISGHVSLYWYRQALGQGPEFLTYFNYEAQQDKSGLPNDRFSAERPEGSISTLTIQRTEQRDSAMYRCASSPTSGRKETQYFGPGTRLLVL.

This clonotype appeared many times. This sequence joins TRBV12-3 or TRBV12-4 and TRBJ1-2; D gene uncertain. V was pared by 8 bases and J by 6 bases, with 19 bases between. The CDR3 length is 14 residues. CDR3 sequence reads: CASSQRRGSHGYTF. CDR3 DNA sequence: TGTGCCAGCTCACAGCGGCGGGGTTCTCATGGCTACACCTTC.